This TCR beta chain originates from a study of blood T cell repertoires in COVID-19. Turning to the study itself: Spain, Italy and the United States supplied samples that represented acute and convalescent COVID-19. Nucleic acid was either cDNA or gDNA, and it came from T cells, B-cell-depleted T cells, or PBMCs.

Across under 25 US areas, participants ranged in age from about 18 to 89 years. Assignments of participants to cohorts depended upon their own reported clinical history. Sequencing was performed with immunoSEQ multiplex PCR; in TCRdb, only in-frame clones are kept and a portion is missing. The data show around 390,000 clones, just under 90% seen once. CDR1 and CDR2 (germline): MNHEY, SMNVEV (reference sequence). J gave up 2 bases and V 5 bases, and 12 bases lay outside the gene matches. The CDR3 loop spans 21 amino acids. The table lists this clone with a few counts. The sequenced sample was PBMCs or T cells enriched from blood (not recorded which). The V gene is TRBV27, the J gene TRBJ2-6; TRBD2 matches at 16 bases. The clonotype originates from a woman in her 50s who had recovered from COVID-19. CDR3 sequence (DNA): TGTGCCAGCAGTCCTATATACCCCGGGACTAGCGGGGGGGCTGGGGCCAACGTCCTGACTTTC. Translating it yields CASSPIYPGTSGGAGANVLTF. Supplemented by reference TRBV27 and TRBJ2-6, the full variable domain reads EAQVTQNPRYLITVTGKKLTVTCSQNMNHEYMSWYRQDPGLGLRQIYYSMNVEVTDKGDVPEGYKVSRKEKRNFPLILESPSPNQTSLYFCASSPIYPGTSGGAGANVLTFGAGSRLTVL.